The clone carrying this T cell receptor beta chain was observed once. Its antigen is undetermined. Participants comprised healthy donors of bone marrow. The V segment lost 2 bases and the J segment 9 bases; nucleotides outside the gene matches: 8. CDR1 and CDR2 (germline): MGHDK, SYGVNS. The length of the CDR3 is 15 residues. The sample is drawn from a study of cytomegalovirus exposure and HLA in healthy donors. Study in general: HLA-typed donors contributed around 88 million unique TCRs, which were held in an early data release. Most genotyped donors, about four fifths of roughly 400, had Caucasian-associated genetic ancestry. Study-wide results and caveats: Researchers counted 180 or so TCR beta chains as cytomegalovirus-associated.

PCR amplification relied on 60 Vbeta primers (plus 13 Jbeta primers). The table came from immunoSEQ multiplex PCR; TCRdb's copy has only in-frame clones and leaves some out. Counted here are around 130,000 clones, around 80% occurring once; the ten biggest clones make up 1.4% to 1.5%. Material: PBMCs. This clonotype was obtained from a woman under 30 in good health and CMV-seronegative. The chain couples TRBV25-1 to TRBJ2-1, with TRBD1 matching over 9 bases. The DNA of the CDR3 is TGTGCCAGCAGTGAACCGGGACAGGGATGGGGTGAGCAGTTCTTC. Protein sequence: CASSEPGQGWGEQFF.